This T cell receptor (beta chain) was observed in a study of blood T cell repertoires in COVID-19. Turning to the study itself: COVID-19 samples collected from the United States, Italy and Spain covered acute and convalescent phases. In each case, the material was cDNA or gDNA derived from T cells, B-cell-depleted T cells, or PBMCs.

Study processing details: Nucleated cell counts were estimated from reference gene primer amplification. This table comes from immunoSEQ multiplex PCR, and its TCRdb copy is limited to in-frame clones, with some not included. V and J calls and clone size are copied from that table; D and trimming were computed from the DNA. The sample shows about 150,000 clones, approximately 90% of them seen only once. The receptor comes from a woman between 35 and 50 years old with acute or convalescent COVID-19. Sequencing used peripheral blood.

The CDR3 bases are TGTGCCAGTAACAGGGCTACCACAGATACGCAGTATTTT. Encoded protein: CASNRATTDTQYF. The chain couples TRBV19 to TRBJ2-3; D may be TRBD1 (6 bases). V lost 7 bases, J lost 2 bases, and 10 bases lay in between. CDR1 and CDR2 from the germline V gene are LNHDA and SQIVND (reference sequence). CDR3 size: 13 residues.